The 20 T cell receptor beta chains listed next were all sequenced from one sample in a study of blood T cell repertoires in COVID-19. Repertoires were generated with immunoSEQ multiplex PCR, while TCRdb's copy carries only in-frame clones and drops some. This sample has about 270,000 clones, with around 88% found just once. Sequenced: PBMCs or T cells enriched from blood (not recorded which). These TCRs come from a woman aged 40-49 years with acute COVID-19.

This chain links TRBV3-1 (or the pseudogene TRBV3-2) with TRBJ2-3, with 7 bases identical to TRBD2. V was clipped by 4 bases and J by 2 bases; unmatched bases: 6. CDR1 and CDR2 (germline): LGHDT, YNNKEL (reference sequence). The CDR3 has 15 residues. The CDR3 coding sequence is TGTGCCAGCAGCCCCCTCGGGGGGAACACAGATACGCAGTATTTT. Translation: CASSPLGGNTDTQYF.

The rearrangement uses TRBV5-8 and TRBJ2-7, with 8 nucleotides matching TRBD2. This CDR3 contains 15 residues. Germline V gene sequence: CDR1 SGHTS, CDR2 YDEGEE. V was pared by 4 bases and J by 2 bases, with 8 bases of the junction left unmatched. The CDR3 is CASSPGGGRAYEQYF. The CDR3 region has the DNA TGTGCCAGCAGCCCCGGGGGGGGGAGGGCCTACGAGCAGTACTTC.

The V and J genes are TRBV2 and TRBJ1-5; no clear D. Trimming stripped 2 bases from V and 7 bases from J, with 9 bases between. In germline, CDR1 is SNHLY, CDR2 FYNNEI. The CDR3 sequence is 13 residues long. The CDR3 region has the DNA TGTGCCAGCAGTGAAAGGGAGGGCCAGCCCCAGCATTTT. This gives the protein CASSEREGQPQHF.

This clone was found once. The chain is built from TRBV18 and TRBJ2-5; tentatively, D is TRBD1 (5 bases). Trimming stripped 2 bases from V and 2 bases from J, with 6 bases between. The CDR3 runs 13 residues. Looked up from germline, CDR1 is KGHSH and CDR2 is LQKENI. The CDR3 sequence is CASSPDSQETQYF. The DNA of the CDR3 is TGTGCCAGCTCACCAGACAGTCAAGAGACCCAGTACTTC.

This clone came up once. This rearrangement joins TRBV19 to TRBJ1-5, with TRBD1 matching over 9 bases. The germline CDR1 and CDR2 sequences are LNHDA and SQIVND (reference sequence). V shed 5 bases, J shed 0 bases, and the junction held 11 bases outside the gene matches. This CDR3 has 18 residues. The CDR3 sequence: CASSFRDRESFSNQPQHF. CDR3 coding DNA: TGTGCCAGTAGTTTTAGGGACAGGGAATCCTTTAGCAATCAGCCCCAGCATTTT. Based on the CDR3 plus reference TRBV19 and TRBJ1-5, the full variable domain is DGGITQSPKYLFRKEGQNVTLSCEQNLNHDAMYWYRQDPGQGLRLIYYSQIVNDFQKGDIAEGYSVSREKKESFPLTVTSAQKNPTAFYLCASSFRDRESFSNQPQHFGDGTRLSIL.

J is TRBJ2-7 and V is TRBV7-2; D may be TRBD2 (5 bases). The CDR3 consists of 14 residues. The V end lost 1 base, the J end lost 3 bases, and 10 bases lay between the germline ends. CDR1 is SGHTA and CDR2 is FQGNSA in the germline V gene. For the CDR3, the DNA is TGTGCCAGCAGCTTAGGAGGGCAGCGCTACGAGCAGTACTTC. Translation gives CASSLGGQRYEQYF.

J is TRBJ2-2 and V is TRBV10-3; the match to TRBD2 covers 12 bases. Looked up from germline, CDR1 is ENHRY and CDR2 is SYGVKD. The CDR3 is 15 amino acids. V was pared by 10 bases and J by 4 bases, with 7 bases of the junction left unmatched. This CDR3 reads CATLLTSGGTGELFF. In DNA, the CDR3 is TGTGCCACCTTGTTGACTAGCGGGGGCACCGGGGAGCTGTTTTTT.

This clone was picked up one time. CDR3 sequence: CASSVSPLPQETQYF. CDR3 nucleotide sequence: TGTGCCAGCAGCGTATCCCCCCTCCCTCAAGAGACCCAGTACTTC. This chain joins TRBV9 and TRBJ2-5; no clear D. Germline V lookup: CDR1 SGDLS, CDR2 YYNGEE. There are 15 residues in the CDR3. Trimming removed 1 base at V and 2 bases at J, with 12 bases between.

This chain connects TRBV7-9 to TRBJ2-5, with a weak D call TRBD1 (5 bases). The CDR3 sequence is 18 residues long. In germline, CDR1 is SEHNR, CDR2 FQNEAQ (reference sequence). Trimming took 2 bases from V and 2 from J, leaving 21 bases between them. The CDR3 spells CASSLRFRVEWDQETQYF. The CDR3 DNA follows: TGTGCCAGCAGCTTAAGGTTCAGGGTGGAATGGGATCAAGAGACCCAGTACTTC.

The V call is TRBV6-6, the J call TRBJ2-7, with 13 bases identical to TRBD2. The CDR3 has 16 amino acids. Losses at the gene ends were 4 bases for V and 3 bases for J; bases not matched to a gene: 6. The V gene's germline CDR1 is MNHNY and CDR2 SVGAGI (reference sequence). CDR3 in DNA: TGTGCCAGCAGTTTCCGAAGGACTAGCGGGAGCTACGAGCAGTACTTC. Translating gives CASSFRRTSGSYEQYF.

The CDR3 region is CASDPGLAREQYF. For the CDR3, the DNA is TGTGCCAGCGACCCTGGGCTAGCGAGGGAGCAGTACTTC. This sequence joins TRBV7-9 and TRBJ2-7, with D possibly being TRBD2 (6 bases). The germline gives CDR1 SEHNR, CDR2 FQNEAQ (reference sequence). V lost 8 bases and J 7 bases, leaving 18 bases between the germline ends. The CDR3 totals 13 residues.

This sequence joins TRBV4-1 and TRBJ2-1; 11 nucleotides agree with TRBD2. The trim removed 2 bases at V and 5 bases at J, leaving 5 bases unmatched. The CDR3 spans 16 residues. CDR1 and CDR2 from the germline V gene are MGHRA and YSYEKL. The DNA for the CDR3 is TGCGCCAGCAGCCAATATAGCGGGAGGGGCCACAATGAGCAGTTCTTC. Protein product: CASSQYSGRGHNEQFF.

The rearrangement uses TRBV2 and TRBJ1-5; 7 nucleotides match TRBD1. V dropped 7 bases and J dropped 0; count of bases not matched to a gene: 6. In germline, CDR1 is SNHLY, CDR2 FYNNEI. This CDR3 spans 15 amino acids. The CDR3 region is CASKKGAGSNQPQHF. CDR3 DNA: TGTGCCAGCAAGAAGGGGGCTGGTAGCAATCAGCCCCAGCATTTT.

The chain employs TRBV10-3 and TRBJ1-6; a weak D match, TRBD1 (5 bases). This CDR3 is built from 15 residues. CDR1 is ENHRY, CDR2 SYGVKD, per germline. Trimming shortened V by 6 bases and J by 6 bases, and 15 bases separated the two germline ends. The DNA of the CDR3 is TGTGCCATCAGCAGCGACAGATCGGGTAATTCACCCCTCCACTTT. Translated, it gives CAISSDRSGNSPLHF.

The V gene is TRBV7-2, the J gene TRBJ2-4, with 9 bases aligning to TRBD1. Germline-derived CDR1 and CDR2 are SGHTA and FQGNSA. This CDR3 contains 14 residues. V gave up 5 bases and J gave up 4 bases; unmatched junction bases: 3. The CDR3 reads CASSTGTGKNIQYF. DNA for the CDR3: TGTGCCAGCAGCACCGGGACAGGGAAAAACATTCAGTACTTC.

The chain has TRBV9 and TRBJ1-4, with D perhaps matching TRBD1 (6 bases). Per the germline V gene, CDR1 is SGDLS and CDR2 is YYNGEE. The CDR3 sequence is 15 residues long. Trimming removed 4 bases from V and 4 bases from J, with 14 bases in between. CDR3: CASSLRTELNEKLFF. The CDR3 DNA reads as TGTGCCAGCAGCCTGCGGACAGAACTTAATGAAAAACTGTTTTTT. The full variable domain, in which reference TRBV9 and TRBJ1-4 provide the parts outside the CDR3, is DSGVTQTPKHLITATGQRVTLRCSPRSGDLSVYWYQQSLDQGLQFLIQYYNGEERAKGNILERFSAQQFPDLHSELNLSSLELGDSALYFCASSLRTELNEKLFFGSGTQLSVL.

The V and J genes are TRBV2 and TRBJ1-2; 12 bases fit TRBD1. CDR1 SNHLY and CDR2 FYNNEI come from the germline V gene. V lost 6 bases to trimming and J lost 7 bases; unmatched junction nucleotides: 9. The CDR3 contains 15 residues. The DNA for the CDR3 is TGTGCCAGCAGAGGGACAGGGGGCTCCTTTTTTGGCTACACCTTC. The encoded protein is CASRGTGGSFFGYTF.

This clone was seen just once. The gene calls are TRBV24-1 and TRBJ1-5; 7 bases align to TRBD1. Trimming removed 0 bases from V and 3 bases from J; junction bases left unmatched: 10. The CDR3 runs to 18 residues. Germline V gene lookup returns CDR1 KGHDR and CDR2 SFDVKD. CDR3 amino acids: CATSDLTYVDRHNQPQHF. CDR3 DNA: TGTGCCACCAGTGATTTGACCTACGTGGACAGGCACAATCAGCCCCAGCATTTT.

This clone was seen a single time. This chain links TRBV5-5 with TRBJ2-1; possibly TRBD1 for D (6 bases). Germline loops: CDR1 SGHKS, CDR2 YYEKEE (reference sequence). This CDR3 contains 15 residues. V was clipped by 6 bases and J by 3 bases, with 16 bases between them. CDR3 DNA: TGTGCCAGCATTCCCCTCCCAGGGGTCTACAATGAGCAGTTCTTC. Residues: CASIPLPGVYNEQFF.

This chain joins TRBV30 and TRBJ2-7, with D uncertain. Looked up from germline, CDR1 is GTSNPN and CDR2 is SVGIG (reference sequence). The CDR3 has 13 residues. V shed 0 bases and J shed 5 bases, with 11 bases lying between them. This CDR3 is CAWSVLDINEQYF. The CDR3 region has the DNA TGTGCCTGGAGTGTTTTAGATATCAACGAGCAGTACTTC.